This TCR beta chain was identified during a study of CD4+ T cells in melanoma (dated by TCRdb to between 2021 and 2022). Looking at the study overall: Neoantigen-specific CD4+ T cells in human melanoma were investigated in the study.

The library relied on the immunoSEQ multiplex PCR assay. TCRdb took over this immuneACCESS table, retaining in-frame rearrangements with V and J assigned. Such tables are incomplete; in checked studies, under half of the missing clones stem from an unresolved V gene, and the remainder is unexplained. The sample data list about 140,000 clones, and 80% to 95% of these were observed just once. More than 1.5% of the sample goes to the ten largest clones. Deletion took 9 bases off V and 4 bases off J, with a span of 9 bases between the germline ends. The germline V gene sets CDR1 to SNHLY and CDR2 to FYNNEI. Its CDR3 holds 11 amino acids, cysteine through phenylalanine. Only CDR3 DNA is held: 33 bases, read in frame from base 1. This clone was counted once. The target of this receptor is not known. The record has no base qualities; no much larger clone is one base away. Patients with melanoma were used as donors.

Paper-wide results and their limitations: The report described a correlation between neoantigen-specific CD4+ T cells and the function of CD8+ T cells, macrophages and B cells. Diverse differentiation states were reported to be shown by neoantigen-specific CD4+ T cells in melanoma.

The sequence joins TRBV2 to TRBJ1-2; the D gene is possibly TRBD1, with 5 bases matching. The sequence was obtained from a human donor with melanoma. The DNA sequence is given as TGTGCCAGAACAGGCAGCTATGGCTACACCTTC. The translation is CARTGSYGYTF.